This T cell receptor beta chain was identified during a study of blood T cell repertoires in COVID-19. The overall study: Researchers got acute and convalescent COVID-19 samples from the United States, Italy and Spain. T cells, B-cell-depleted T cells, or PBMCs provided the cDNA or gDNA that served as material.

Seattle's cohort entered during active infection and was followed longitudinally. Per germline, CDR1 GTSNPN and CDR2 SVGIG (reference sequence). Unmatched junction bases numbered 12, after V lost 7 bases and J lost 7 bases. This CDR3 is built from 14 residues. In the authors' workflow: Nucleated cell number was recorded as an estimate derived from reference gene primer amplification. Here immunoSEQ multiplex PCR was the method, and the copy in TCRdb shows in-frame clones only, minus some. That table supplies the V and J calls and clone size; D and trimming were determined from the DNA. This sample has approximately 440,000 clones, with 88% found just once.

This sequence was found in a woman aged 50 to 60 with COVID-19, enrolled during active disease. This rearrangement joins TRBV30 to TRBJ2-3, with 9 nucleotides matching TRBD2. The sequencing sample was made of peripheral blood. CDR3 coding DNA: TGTGCCTCTTCTGCCGGCGGGGGGGCTAATACGCAGTATTTT. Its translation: CASSAGGGANTQYF.